This TCR beta chain was observed in a study of technical replicates of blood from a handful of donors. The repertoire was sequenced with immunoSEQ multiplex PCR; TCRdb's copy has only in-frame clones and lacks some. The data show tens of thousands of clones, nearly 97% seen once. CDR1 SEHNR and CDR2 FQNEAQ come from the germline V gene (reference sequence). The CDR3 runs to 11 residues. A note on this clone: At one end the junction does not follow the germline gene, possibly because of a read error.

The chain is built from TRBV7-9 and TRBJ1-2, with no clear D. Source material: T cells isolated from PBMCs. The TCR was taken from a human donor in good health. CDR3 sequence reads: CASSFEESAFF. CDR3 DNA: TGTGCCAGCAGCTTTGAGGAGTCCGCCTTCTTC.